There are many counts of the clone carrying this T cell receptor (beta chain). The antigen remains unidentified. This entry comes from a study of T cell repertoires in cytomegalovirus infection. Study in general: It can be stated that public TCR beta signatures indicated CMV infection as well as a matching HLA type.

TCRdb re-derived calls from the reads in MiXCR, one entry per CDR3 protein. The repertoire includes approximately 500,000 distinct CDR3 sequences, less than 30% of them detected once, and roughly 13% sits in the top ten. Trimming cost V 5 bases and J 4 bases, with 21 bases left between them. Germline values: CDR1 SGHTA, CDR2 FQGNSA. The CDR3 has 17 amino acids. Study-wide findings and caveats: CMV-specific HLA-C-restricted TCR beta clonotypes dominated the ex vivo response. The cumulative frequency of public TCR beta families identified carriers of CMV plus the relevant HLA.

J is TRBJ1-5 and V is TRBV7-2; D is possibly TRBD1 (5 bases). The sequence came from a human donor in good health (CMV status not recorded). Some clones in this sample may be carry-over from other donors' samples. The source material was PBMCs. CDR3 region: CASSLNARGNPNQPQHF. The CDR3 bases are TGTGCCAGCAGCCTGAATGCAAGGGGAAATCCAAATCAGCCCCAGCATTTT.